A single sample is the source of the 13 T cell receptor beta chains below, sequenced in a study of blood T cell repertoires in COVID-19. TCRdb's copy holds only in-frame clones and misses some; the assay was immunoSEQ multiplex PCR. The repertoire consists of over 25,000 clones, with about 90% occurring once and the leading ten covering roughly 9.5%. Sequencing was carried out using peripheral blood. The receptors originated from a human donor with active COVID-19. The donor label of this sample is uncertain.

This clone was counted only a few times. The chain combines TRBV5-5 with TRBJ2-5, with D maybe TRBD1 (6 bases). The CDR3 has 15 amino acids. From germline, CDR1 is SGHKS and CDR2 YYEKEE (reference sequence). With 4 bases removed from V and 1 base from J, the gap between germline ends came to 14 bases. The CDR3 reads CASSPIGTTQETQYF. As DNA, the CDR3 is TGTGCCAGCAGCCCCATCGGGACAACCCAAGAGACCCAGTACTTC.

For this clone: Other DNA sequences of this sample code for an identical CDR3. This chain connects TRBV12-3 or TRBV12-4 to TRBJ2-5; the D is unclear. V was clipped by 2 bases and J by 4 bases, with 5 bases between them. The CDR3 sequence is 12 residues long. The CDR3 loop is CASSLTGETQYF. The DNA for the CDR3 is TGTGCCAGCAGTTTAACGGGAGAGACCCAGTACTTC.

The DNA of the CDR3 is TGTGCCAGCAAAACTAGCGGGTCGGCCTACGAGCAGTACTTC. Protein sequence: CASKTSGSAYEQYF. The rearrangement joins TRBV27 to TRBJ2-7; 9 nucleotides agree with TRBD2. Germline V gene lookup returns CDR1 MNHEY and CDR2 SMNVEV (reference sequence). The trim removed 7 bases at V and 2 bases at J, leaving 6 bases unmatched. The CDR3 totals 14 residues.

The chain combines TRBV6-6 with TRBJ1-1; TRBD1 matches at 9 bases. Germline loops: CDR1 MNHNY, CDR2 SVGAGI (reference sequence). The CDR3 is 12 residues long. With V trimmed by 11 bases and J by 5 bases, 6 bases remained unmatched. The CDR3 coding sequence is TGTGCCGTCCAACAGGGGGCTACTGAAGCTTTCTTT. Its protein is CAVQQGATEAFF.

The chain links TRBV6-1 to TRBJ2-3; 13 bases match TRBD2. Germline V gene lookup returns CDR1 MNHNS and CDR2 SASEGT. This CDR3 is built from 15 residues. V was pared by 2 bases and J by 4 bases, with 0 bases of the junction left unmatched. CDR3 nucleotide sequence: TGTGCCAGCAGTGAAACTAGCGGGGGGGCAGATACGCAGTATTTT. Translated, it gives CASSETSGGADTQYF.

V and J are TRBV5-6 and TRBJ2-7, with a tentative D call TRBD1 (6 bases). The CDR3 consists of 17 residues. V was cut by 3 bases and J by 5 bases, with 24 bases left in between. Germline values: CDR1 SGHDT, CDR2 YYEEEE. This CDR3 reads CASSWGQIRLNRDEQYF. The CDR3, as DNA: TGTGCCAGCAGCTGGGGGCAGATAAGGCTTAATAGGGACGAGCAGTACTTC. Looking up the rest from reference TRBV5-6 and TRBJ2-7 gives the full variable domain: DAGVTQSPTHLIKTRGQQVTLRCSPKSGHDTVSWYQQALGQGPQFIFQYYEEEERQRGNFPDRFSGHQFPNYSSELNVNALLLGDSALYLCASSWGQIRLNRDEQYFGPGTRLTVT.

This clone has just a few counts. This chain connects TRBV5-1 to TRBJ1-2; D is possibly TRBD1 (6 bases). The CDR3 is 14 residues long. Trimming removed 3 bases from V and 0 bases from J, with 9 bases in between. Germline V gene lookup returns CDR1 SGHRS and CDR2 YFSETQ. CDR3 DNA sequence: TGCGCCAGCAGCTCTGGACAGTCTAACTATGGCTACACCTTC. Translated: CASSSGQSNYGYTF.

The V and J genes are TRBV6-5 and TRBJ1-5; D uncertain. V lost 0 bases, J lost 4 bases, and 10 bases lay in between. Germline-derived CDR1 and CDR2 are MNHEY and SVGAGI. The CDR3 has 15 amino acids. CDR3 DNA sequence: TGTGCCAGCAGTTACTCAGGAGGCCGGAATCAGCCCCAGCATTTT. This sequence encodes CASSYSGGRNQPQHF.

The gene calls are TRBV11-1 and TRBJ1-5; the D is unclear. Germline CDR1 SGHAT, CDR2 FQDESV (reference sequence). The CDR3 length is 13 residues. The V gene lost 1 base and the J gene lost 5 bases, with 6 bases spanning the gap. The CDR3 bases are TGTGCCAGCAGCTTAGGAGGAGATCAGCCCCAGCATTTT. Residues: CASSLGGDQPQHF.

This clone showed up just a few times. The genes are TRBV15 and TRBJ2-1; no definite D call. Germline CDR1 LNHNV, CDR2 YYDKDF (reference sequence). The CDR3 is made up of 13 amino acids. V lost 0 bases and J 9 bases, leaving 9 bases between the germline ends. The CDR3 DNA is TGTGCCACCAGCAGAGATCGGAGCGTTGAGCAGTTCTTC. This sequence encodes CATSRDRSVEQFF.

This clone appeared once. The chain has TRBV19 and TRBJ2-5; 12 positions agree with TRBD2. Germline CDR1 LNHDA, CDR2 SQIVND (reference sequence). V shed 5 bases, J shed 5 bases, and the junction held 6 bases outside the gene matches. The CDR3 length is 15 residues. The CDR3 DNA sequence: TGTGCCAGTAGTCAACGGACTAGCGGGGTGGAGACCCAGTACTTC. It yields the protein CASSQRTSGVETQYF. The full variable domain, rest sourced from reference TRBV19 and TRBJ2-5, is DGGITQSPKYLFRKEGQNVTLSCEQNLNHDAMYWYRQDPGQGLRLIYYSQIVNDFQKGDIAEGYSVSREKKESFPLTVTSAQKNPTAFYLCASSQRTSGVETQYFGPGTRLLVL.

This chain links TRBV27 with TRBJ2-7, with D possibly TRBD2 on 5 matching bases. The ends were cut back, 4 bases at V and 7 bases at J, with 14 bases in the middle. The CDR3 runs to 13 residues. Germline V gene lookup returns CDR1 MNHEY and CDR2 SMNVEV (reference sequence). CDR3 in amino acids: CASSSREGREQYF. The DNA of the CDR3 is TGTGCCAGCAGTTCCCGGGAAGGGCGGGAGCAGTACTTC.

J is TRBJ2-3 and V is TRBV6-1; 7 positions agree with TRBD1. With V trimmed by 2 bases and J by 1 base, 6 bases remained unmatched. The CDR3 runs to 16 residues. The germline CDR1 and CDR2 sequences are MNHNS and SASEGT. The CDR3 spells CASSEFWQGGTDTQYF. The CDR3 region has the DNA TGTGCCAGCAGTGAATTTTGGCAGGGGGGCACAGATACGCAGTATTTT.